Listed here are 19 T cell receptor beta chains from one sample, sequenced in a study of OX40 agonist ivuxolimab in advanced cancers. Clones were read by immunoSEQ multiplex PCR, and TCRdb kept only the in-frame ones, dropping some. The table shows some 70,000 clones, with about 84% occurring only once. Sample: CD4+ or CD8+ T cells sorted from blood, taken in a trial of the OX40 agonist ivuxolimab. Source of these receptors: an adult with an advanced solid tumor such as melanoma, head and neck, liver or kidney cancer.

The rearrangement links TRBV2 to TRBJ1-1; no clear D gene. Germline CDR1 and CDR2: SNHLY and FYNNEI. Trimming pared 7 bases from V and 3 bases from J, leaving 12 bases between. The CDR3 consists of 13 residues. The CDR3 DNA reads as TGTGCCAGCAAAGGGTTTCGGGACACTGAAGCTTTCTTT. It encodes CASKGFRDTEAFF.

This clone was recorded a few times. The CDR3 DNA reads as TGCGCCAGCAGCCAAGATTTACTAGCGGGGACCACAGATACGCAGTATTTT. The encoded protein is CASSQDLLAGTTDTQYF. This sequence joins TRBV4-3 and TRBJ2-3; 10 nucleotides line up with TRBD2. CDR3 size: 17 residues. The germline CDR1 and CDR2 sequences are LGHNA and YSLEER. V lost 0 bases to trimming and J lost 2 bases; unmatched junction nucleotides: 5.

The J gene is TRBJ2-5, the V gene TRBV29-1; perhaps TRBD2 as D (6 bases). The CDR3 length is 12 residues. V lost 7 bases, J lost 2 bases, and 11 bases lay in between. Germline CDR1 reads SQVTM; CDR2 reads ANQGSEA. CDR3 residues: CSGRGAQETQYF. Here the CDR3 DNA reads TGCAGCGGCCGCGGGGCTCAAGAGACCCAGTACTTC.

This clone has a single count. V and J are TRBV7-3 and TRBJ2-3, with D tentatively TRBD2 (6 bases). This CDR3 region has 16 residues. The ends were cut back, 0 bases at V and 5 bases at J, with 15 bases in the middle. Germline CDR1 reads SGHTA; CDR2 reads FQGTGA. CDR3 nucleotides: TGTGCCAGCAGCTTAACGGTCGGGGGAGGTGGAGATACGCAGTATTTT. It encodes CASSLTVGGGGDTQYF. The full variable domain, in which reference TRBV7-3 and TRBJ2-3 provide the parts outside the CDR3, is GAGVSQTPSNKVTEKGKYVELRCDPISGHTALYWYRQSLGQGPEFLIYFQGTGAADDSGLPNDRFFAVRPEGSVSTLKIQRTERGDSAVYLCASSLTVGGGGDTQYFGPGTRLTVL.

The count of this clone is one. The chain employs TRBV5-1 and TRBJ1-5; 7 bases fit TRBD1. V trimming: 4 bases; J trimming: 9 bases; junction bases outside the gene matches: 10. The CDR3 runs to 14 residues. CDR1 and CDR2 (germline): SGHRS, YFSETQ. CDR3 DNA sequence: TGCGCCAGCAGCGAGACAGGGAATATTCCGCCCCAGCATTTT. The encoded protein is CASSETGNIPPQHF.

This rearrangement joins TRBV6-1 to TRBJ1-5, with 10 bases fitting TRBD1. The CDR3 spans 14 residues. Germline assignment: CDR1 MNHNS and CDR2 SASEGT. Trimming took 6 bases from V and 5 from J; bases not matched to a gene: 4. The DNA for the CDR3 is TGTGCCAGCAGCGCGGACAGGGGGTATCAGCCCCAGCATTTT. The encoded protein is CASSADRGYQPQHF.

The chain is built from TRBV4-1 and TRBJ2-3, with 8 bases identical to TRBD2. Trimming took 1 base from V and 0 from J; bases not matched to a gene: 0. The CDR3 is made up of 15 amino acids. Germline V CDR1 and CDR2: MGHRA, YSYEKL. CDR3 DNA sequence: TGCGCCAGCAGCCAAGTAGCGGGAAGCACAGATACGCAGTATTTT. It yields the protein CASSQVAGSTDTQYF.

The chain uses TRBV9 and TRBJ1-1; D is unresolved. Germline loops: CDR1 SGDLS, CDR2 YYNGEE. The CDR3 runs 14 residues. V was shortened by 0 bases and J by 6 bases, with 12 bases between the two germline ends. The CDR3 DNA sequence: TGTGCCAGCAGCGTAGGGGCCAGAAACTCTGAAGCTTTCTTT. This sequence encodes CASSVGARNSEAFF.

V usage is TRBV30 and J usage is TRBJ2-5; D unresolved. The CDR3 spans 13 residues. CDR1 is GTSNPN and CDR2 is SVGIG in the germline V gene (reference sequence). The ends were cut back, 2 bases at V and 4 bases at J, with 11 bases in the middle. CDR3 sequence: CAWSQVRRETQYF. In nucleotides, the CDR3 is TGTGCCTGGAGTCAGGTGCGCAGAGAGACCCAGTACTTC.

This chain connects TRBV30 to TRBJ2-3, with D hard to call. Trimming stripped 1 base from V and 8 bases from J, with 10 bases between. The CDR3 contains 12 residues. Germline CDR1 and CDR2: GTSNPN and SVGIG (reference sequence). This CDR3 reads CAWSDALGTQYF. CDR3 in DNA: TGTGCCTGGAGTGACGCTTTAGGTACGCAGTATTTT.

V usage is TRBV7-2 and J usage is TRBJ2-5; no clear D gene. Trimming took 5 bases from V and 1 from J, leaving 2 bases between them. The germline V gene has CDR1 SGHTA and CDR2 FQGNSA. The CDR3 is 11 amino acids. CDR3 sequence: CASSAQETQYF. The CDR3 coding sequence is TGTGCCAGCAGCGCCCAAGAGACCCAGTACTTC.

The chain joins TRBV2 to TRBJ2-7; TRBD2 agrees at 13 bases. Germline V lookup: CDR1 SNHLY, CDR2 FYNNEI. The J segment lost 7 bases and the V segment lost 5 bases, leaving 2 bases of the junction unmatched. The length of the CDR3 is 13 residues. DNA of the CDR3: TGTGCCAGCAGTTTGGGACTAGCGGGAGAGCAGTACGTC. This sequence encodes CASSLGLAGEQYV.

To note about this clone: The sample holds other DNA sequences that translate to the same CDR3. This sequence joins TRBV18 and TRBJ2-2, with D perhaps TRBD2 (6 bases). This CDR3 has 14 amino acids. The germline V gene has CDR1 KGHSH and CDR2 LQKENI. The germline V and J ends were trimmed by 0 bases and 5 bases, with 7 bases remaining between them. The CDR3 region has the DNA TGTGCCAGCTCACCACCGGGGAGGACCGGGGAGCTGTTTTTT. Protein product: CASSPPGRTGELFF. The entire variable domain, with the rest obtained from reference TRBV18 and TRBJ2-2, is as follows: NAGVMQNPRHLVRRRGQEARLRCSPMKGHSHVYWYRQLPEEGLKFMVYLQKENIIDESGMPKERFSAEFPKEGPSILRIQQVVRGDSAAYFCASSPPGRTGELFFGEGSRLTVL.

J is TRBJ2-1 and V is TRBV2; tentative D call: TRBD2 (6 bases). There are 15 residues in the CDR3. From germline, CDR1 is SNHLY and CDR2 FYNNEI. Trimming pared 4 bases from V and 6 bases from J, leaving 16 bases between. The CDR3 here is CASSGWQGGGNEQFF. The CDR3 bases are TGTGCCAGCAGTGGCTGGCAGGGAGGTGGCAATGAGCAGTTCTTC.

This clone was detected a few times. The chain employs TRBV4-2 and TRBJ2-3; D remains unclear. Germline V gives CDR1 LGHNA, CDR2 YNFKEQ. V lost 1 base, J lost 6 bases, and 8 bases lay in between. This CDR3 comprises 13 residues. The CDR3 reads CASSQGRSDTQYF. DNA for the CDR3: TGTGCCAGCAGCCAAGGTCGGTCTGATACGCAGTATTTT.

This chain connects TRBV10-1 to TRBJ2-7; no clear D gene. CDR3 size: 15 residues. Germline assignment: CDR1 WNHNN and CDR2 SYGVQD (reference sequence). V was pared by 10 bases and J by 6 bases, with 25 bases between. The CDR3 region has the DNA TGCGCCAACGTAGGGCCCGGGCTTTGCCCTGGCGAGCAGTACTTC. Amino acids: CANVGPGLCPGEQYF.

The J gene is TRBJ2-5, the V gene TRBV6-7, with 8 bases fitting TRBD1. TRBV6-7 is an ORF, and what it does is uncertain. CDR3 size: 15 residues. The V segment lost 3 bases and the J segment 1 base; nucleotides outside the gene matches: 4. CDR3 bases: TGTGCCAGCAGTTATGACAGGGGTATCCAAGAGACCCAGTACTTC. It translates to CASSYDRGIQETQYF.

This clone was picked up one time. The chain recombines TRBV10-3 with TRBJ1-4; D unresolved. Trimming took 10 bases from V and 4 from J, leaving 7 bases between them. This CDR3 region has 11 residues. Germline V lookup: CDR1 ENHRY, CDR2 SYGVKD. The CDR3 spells CATGDNEKLFF. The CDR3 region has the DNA TGTGCCACTGGGGATAATGAAAAACTGTTTTTT.

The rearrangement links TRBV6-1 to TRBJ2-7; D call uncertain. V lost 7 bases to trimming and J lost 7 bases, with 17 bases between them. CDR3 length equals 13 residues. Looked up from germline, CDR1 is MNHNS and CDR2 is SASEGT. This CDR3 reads CASTPSALAEQYV. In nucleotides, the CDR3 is TGTGCCAGCACCCCCTCCGCGCTGGCTGAGCAGTACGTC.